The clone carrying this T cell receptor beta chain was recorded many times. No antigen is known for it. This entry is derived from a study of T-cell memory formation after mild COVID-19. Turning to the study itself: TCR clusters were mostly confined to one donor each.

A single record per CDR3 protein comes from TCRdb applying MiXCR to the 5' RACE reads. Counted here are under 300,000 distinct CDR3 sequences, around 15% occurring once; the ten biggest clones make up roughly a fifth. Losses at the gene ends were 6 bases for V and 2 bases for J; bases not matched to a gene: 4. The CDR3 spans 15 residues. The germline CDR1 and CDR2 sequences are LGHNA and YSLEER. Whole-study results and caveats: CD4/CD8 balance characterized clones contracting day 15 to 85, and CD4+ skew characterized later expanders.

The sample consisted of PBMCs or a T cell subset sorted from them (not recorded which). This TCR came from a man aged 18-30 years who had mild COVID-19 (a few samples of this study predate the infection). Cell type and time point are not known. The chain employs TRBV4-3 and TRBJ2-1; 10 nucleotides match TRBD2. As DNA, the CDR3 is TGCGCCAGCAGACCCGGGACTAGCGCCTACAATGAGCAGTTCTTC. It codes for CASRPGTSAYNEQFF.